The 17 T cell receptor beta chains reported below all come from one sample, sequenced in a study of CD8 T cells in Susac syndrome (dated by TCRdb to between 2019 and 2020). The library was obtained by the immunoSEQ multiplex PCR assay. RNA was extracted using the RNeasy kit, and roughly 0.5 to 1 ug of the RNA was reverse transcribed with random hexamers. TCRdb trimmed the raw reads at Q25, called clones with MiXCR and kept productive beta chains. Records with the same CDR3 protein are collapsed into one entry carrying the most frequent genes and DNA. The table for this sample lists under 150,000 distinct CDR3 sequences; about 94% of them were counted only once. About 0.13% of the sample goes to the ten largest clones. What was sequenced was CD4+ T cells from PBMCs. These receptors were taken from a human donor with multiple sclerosis.

In nucleotides, the CDR3 is TGTGCCAGCAGCTTAGTAACAGGGTACTACACCTTC. Translation gives CASSLVTGYYTF. V gene TRBV7-9 combines with J gene TRBJ1-2; tentative D call: TRBD1 (6 bases). This CDR3 has 12 residues. Germline assignment: CDR1 SEHNR and CDR2 FQNEAQ (reference sequence). With 1 base removed from V and 10 bases from J, the gap between germline ends came to 10 bases.

The chain employs TRBV2 and TRBJ2-7; 7 bases match TRBD2. V lost 3 bases and J lost 2; bases outside the gene matches: 4. The CDR3 contains 14 residues. Germline V CDR1 and CDR2: SNHLY, FYNNEI. In nucleotides, the CDR3 is TGTGCCAGCAGTGACCCAGCGGGACCCTACGAGCAGTACTTC. Residues: CASSDPAGPYEQYF.

The gene calls are TRBV11-2 and TRBJ2-4, with D hard to call. The CDR3 covers 16 residues. CDR1 and CDR2 (germline): SGHAT, FQNNGV. Trimming removed 5 bases from V and 0 bases from J, with 14 bases in between. This CDR3 is CASSPRSVRAKNIQYF. CDR3 nucleotides: TGTGCCAGCAGCCCCCGGAGCGTTCGAGCCAAAAACATTCAGTACTTC.

There are a few counts of this clonotype. The chain joins TRBV27 to TRBJ1-2; no definite D call. Germline V lookup: CDR1 MNHEY, CDR2 SMNVEV (reference sequence). Trimming took 5 bases from V and 8 from J, leaving 18 bases between them. The CDR3 spans 14 residues. The CDR3 nucleotides are TGTGCCAGCAGTCGATACAGCCAAGAACTAGGCTACACCTTC. Translating gives CASSRYSQELGYTF.

The chain uses TRBV30 and TRBJ2-7, with D possibly matching TRBD1 (5 bases). The CDR3 extends over 13 amino acids. CDR1 is GTSNPN and CDR2 is SVGIG in the germline V gene (reference sequence). V dropped 3 bases and J dropped 0 bases, with 9 bases sitting between them. CDR3 amino acids: CAWSQGLSYEQYF. In DNA form, the CDR3 reads TGTGCCTGGAGCCAGGGCCTCTCCTACGAGCAGTACTTC. Based on the CDR3 plus reference TRBV30 and TRBJ2-7, the full variable domain is SQTIHQWPATLVQPVGSPLSLECTVEGTSNPNLYWYRQAAGRGLQLLFYSVGIGQISSEVPQNLSASRPQDRQFILSSKKLLLSDSGFYLCAWSQGLSYEQYFGPGTRLTVT.

The V call is TRBV5-1, the J call TRBJ2-7; maybe TRBD1 (6 bases). CDR1 is SGHRS, CDR2 YFSETQ, per germline. This CDR3 comprises 15 residues. Trimming left V 5 bases short and J 2 bases short, with 17 bases between. The CDR3 sequence is CASRRTAGETYEQYF. The CDR3 region has the DNA TGCGCCAGCAGACGCACGGCAGGGGAAACCTACGAGCAGTACTTC.

The rearrangement uses TRBV15 and TRBJ2-2; 9 nucleotides align to TRBD1. Germline values: CDR1 LNHNV, CDR2 YYDKDF (reference sequence). CDR3 length: 16 residues. Trimming at V came to 2 bases and at J to 4 bases, leaving 5 bases not matched to a gene. The CDR3 bases are TGTGCCACCAGCAGATTAGACAGGGGGATCACCGGGGAGCTGTTTTTT. This translates into CATSRLDRGITGELFF.

V gene TRBV7-9 combines with J gene TRBJ1-1; 9 bases are a match to TRBD1. CDR3 length equals 16 residues. The germline V gene has CDR1 SEHNR and CDR2 FQNEAQ (reference sequence). V shed 6 bases and J 0 bases; nucleotides not matched to a gene: 8. This CDR3 reads CASSSSRTGVNTEAFF. In nucleotides, the CDR3 is TGTGCCAGCAGTTCTAGTCGGACAGGGGTGAACACTGAAGCTTTCTTT.

The chain carries TRBV28 and TRBJ2-7, with D unclear. The CDR3 runs 15 residues. Between the trimmed V and J ends, which lost 2 bases and 0 bases, there was a span of 11 bases. Germline assignment: CDR1 MDHEN and CDR2 SYDVKM. This chain's CDR3 is CASSLSWQSSYEQYF. In DNA, the CDR3 is TGTGCCAGCAGTTTAAGTTGGCAGAGCTCCTACGAGCAGTACTTC.

This clonotype was seen a handful of times. This chain links TRBV12-3 or TRBV12-4 with TRBJ1-5; D unclear. CDR3 size: 12 residues. Trimming cost V 5 bases and J 7 bases, with 9 bases left between them. The CDR3 DNA sequence: TGTGCCAGCAGTCCGCCTAACCAGCCCCAGCATTTT. This encodes CASSPPNQPQHF.

This chain connects TRBV6-2 or TRBV6-3 to TRBJ1-2; D is perhaps TRBD1 (5 bases). V was trimmed by 5 bases and J by 4 bases, leaving 11 bases between them. Germline V gene sequence: CDR1 MNHEY, CDR2 SVGEGT. The CDR3 has 13 residues. The CDR3 DNA reads as TGTGCCAGCAGTGAGACAGATTTCTATGGCTACACCTTC. Its translation is CASSETDFYGYTF.

On this clonotype itself: One junction end disagrees with the germline gene, perhaps due to a read error. The chain combines TRBV5-6 with TRBJ2-6; D remains ambiguous. Germline assignment: CDR1 SGHDT and CDR2 YYEEEE. This CDR3 has 17 residues. CDR3 loop: CASTLVPASSGANVLTF. In DNA form, the CDR3 reads TGTGCCAGCACCTTGGTCCCGGCGAGCTCTGGGGCCAACGTCCTGACTTTC.

The V call is TRBV12-3 or TRBV12-4, the J call TRBJ2-3, with 9 bases lining up with TRBD1. The V segment lost 4 bases and the J segment 2 bases; nucleotides outside the gene matches: 4. The CDR3 has 15 residues. CDR3 sequence (DNA): TGTGCCAGCAGTTCGGGACAGGGACTCACAGATACGCAGTATTTT. This gives the protein CASSSGQGLTDTQYF.

The gene calls are TRBV5-6 and TRBJ1-1; 7 bases map to TRBD1. CDR3 length equals 15 residues. The germline V gene encodes CDR1 SGHDT and CDR2 YYEEEE. Trimming cost V 2 bases and J 1 base; bases outside gene matches: 5. The CDR3 region is CASSFTGAKNTEAFF. The CDR3 DNA reads as TGTGCCAGCAGCTTCACAGGGGCGAAGAACACTGAAGCTTTCTTT.

The V call is TRBV5-1, the J call TRBJ2-5; the D gene is possibly TRBD1 (6 bases). The CDR3 consists of 15 residues. Germline V gene data show CDR1 as SGHRS and CDR2 as YFSETQ. V dropped 1 base and J dropped 5 bases, with 15 bases sitting between them. The CDR3 DNA is TGCGCCAGCAGCTTGATGAGTGGGGGCGCGGAGACCCAGTACTTC. Its protein is CASSLMSGGAETQYF. Using reference TRBV5-1 and TRBJ2-5 for the parts outside the CDR3, the full variable domain is KAGVTQTPRYLIKTRGQQVTLSCSPISGHRSVSWYQQTPGQGLQFLFEYFSETQRNKGNFPGRFSGRQFSNSRSEMNVSTLELGDSALYLCASSLMSGGAETQYFGPGTRLLVL.

The DNA of the CDR3 is TGCGCCAGCAGCCAAGCCTTCCAGGCCTACGAGCAGTACTTC. This gives the protein CASSQAFQAYEQYF. The V gene is TRBV4-3, the J gene TRBJ2-7; no definite D call. V was pared by 1 base and J by 2 bases, with 9 bases between. Germline assignment: CDR1 LGHNA and CDR2 YSLEER. The CDR3 has 14 amino acids.

The V gene is TRBV28, the J gene TRBJ1-4; tentative D call: TRBD1 (6 bases). The CDR3 loop spans 17 amino acids. Germline CDR1 and CDR2: MDHEN and SYDVKM. V shed 5 bases and J shed 5 bases, with 21 bases lying between them. The CDR3 loop is CASSPVGHGTGNEKLFF. The CDR3 DNA is TGTGCCAGCAGTCCCGTGGGACATGGAACCGGGAATGAAAAACTGTTTTTT.